Below are 19 T cell receptor beta chains sequenced from a single sample in a study of blood T cells in healthy people across ages. A J-beta primer mix and a sample-barcoded 5' primer were used in a second PCR of roughly 6 to 11 cycles. From the 5' RACE reads, TCRdb called clonotypes with MiXCR, one entry per CDR3 protein. The sample lists approximately 900,000 distinct CDR3 sequences, about 44% seen once, with roughly 13% in the top ten. The material sequenced was blood. These receptors were collected from a young man in good health.

This clonotype was counted a few times. The genes are TRBV12-3 or TRBV12-4 and TRBJ2-7; D gene uncertain. The CDR3 totals 12 residues. V dropped 1 base and J dropped 7 bases, with 8 bases sitting between them. The CDR3 region is CASSLEGIEQYF. The CDR3 DNA reads as TGTGCCAGCAGTTTAGAAGGGATTGAGCAGTACTTC.

The chain uses TRBV12-3 or TRBV12-4 and TRBJ2-5, with D tentatively TRBD2 (5 bases). This CDR3 is 14 amino acids long. V was trimmed by 0 bases and J by 11 bases, leaving 16 bases between them. The CDR3 DNA is TGTGCCAGCAGTTTAGCGCTGAAGGTCGGGGAGCAGTACTTC. Translation gives CASSLALKVGEQYF.

The chain uses TRBV6-6 and TRBJ1-2, with D tentatively TRBD1 (6 bases). The CDR3 spans 14 residues. Trimming cost V 5 bases and J 2 bases, with 12 bases left between them. Germline V gives CDR1 MNHNY, CDR2 SVGAGI (reference sequence). DNA of the CDR3: TGTGCCAGCAGTGCGACAGGAGAGAACTATGGCTACACCTTC. The encoded protein is CASSATGENYGYTF.

The sample holds a few counts of this clonotype. The chain combines TRBV12-3 or TRBV12-4 with TRBJ2-1; 8 nucleotides match TRBD1. The CDR3 totals 15 residues. With V trimmed by 8 bases and J by 0 bases, 6 bases remained unmatched. The CDR3 loop is CASRYRGASYNEQFF. DNA for the CDR3: TGTGCCAGCCGTTACAGGGGGGCCTCCTACAATGAGCAGTTCTTC.

The chain uses TRBV20-1 and TRBJ1-2, with D possibly TRBD1 on 5 matching bases. The germline gives CDR1 DFQATT, CDR2 SNEGSKA (reference sequence). V was shortened by 2 bases and J by 2 bases, with 9 bases between the two germline ends. The CDR3 is 13 residues long. The CDR3 is CSARMTENYGYTF. The CDR3 DNA reads as TGCAGTGCTAGAATGACAGAGAACTATGGCTACACCTTC.

This clonotype appeared once. J is TRBJ2-1 and V is TRBV7-9; TRBD2 matches at 8 bases. The junction had 12 bases not matched to a gene; V was cut back by 2 bases and J by 6 bases. The CDR3 is 17 amino acids. The germline V gene encodes CDR1 SEHNR and CDR2 FQNEAQ (reference sequence). The DNA of the CDR3 is TGTGCCAGCAGCTTAATGGGCCCGGGAGGGCCACTCAATGAGCAGTTCTTC. Translating gives CASSLMGPGGPLNEQFF.

This rearrangement joins TRBV29-1 to TRBJ2-3; D gene unclear. V dropped 6 bases and J dropped 5 bases, with 12 bases sitting between them. The germline V gene has CDR1 SQVTM and CDR2 ANQGSEA. This CDR3 comprises 12 residues. CDR3 sequence: CSVNIQEDTQYF. The CDR3, as DNA: TGCAGCGTGAACATTCAGGAAGATACGCAGTATTTT.

This clonotype occurred a few times. This may come from a read error, since a much larger clone is one base off. The chain has TRBV12-3 or TRBV12-4 and TRBJ2-2; D not certain. This CDR3 spans 13 amino acids. Trimming left V 5 bases short and J 1 base short, with 5 bases between. The CDR3 here is CASSDLNTGELFF. CDR3 bases: TGTGCCAGCAGTGACTTGAACACCGGGGAGCTGTTTTTT.

This rearrangement joins TRBV7-2 to TRBJ1-2, with D possibly matching TRBD1 (5 bases). Germline V CDR1 and CDR2: SGHTA, FQGNSA. This CDR3 has 16 amino acids. V was clipped by 5 bases and J by 0 bases, with 16 bases between them. Here the CDR3 DNA reads TGTGCCAGCAGCAGAATCCGGGACGGCCCTAACTATGGCTACACCTTC. Amino acid sequence: CASSRIRDGPNYGYTF.

V gene TRBV3-1 combines with J gene TRBJ1-2; tentatively, D is TRBD1 (6 bases). Germline loops: CDR1 LGHDT, CDR2 YNNKEL (reference sequence). V was cut by 0 bases and J by 4 bases, with 9 bases left in between. The CDR3 contains 14 residues. The CDR3 DNA reads TGTGCCAGCAGCCAAGAAGGGGGATCCTATGGCTACACCTTC. Its protein is CASSQEGGSYGYTF.

Note on this clonotype: An end of the junction differs from the germline gene, which may be a read error. The chain combines TRBV7-2 with TRBJ2-5; 10 bases map to TRBD1. The tail of the sequence fits TRBJ2-7 better, so the J call may be wrong. CDR3 size: 16 residues. Germline-derived CDR1 and CDR2 are SGHTA and FQGNSA. The CDR3 DNA follows: TGTGCTAGCAGCTCTAGGTTCGGACAGGGGGTAAACGAGCAGTACTTC. Protein sequence: CASSSRFGQGVNEQYF.

The V gene is TRBV6-5, the J gene TRBJ2-7, with 7 bases identical to TRBD1. Judging by the DNA end, TRBJ2-5 fits better; the J call may be wrong. The germline V gene has CDR1 MNHEY and CDR2 SVGAGI. The CDR3 is 16 amino acids. The CDR3 here is CASRPGMTGTVETQYF. The CDR3, as DNA: TGTGCCAGCAGGCCCGGAATGACAGGGACGGTGGAGACCCAGTACTTC.

Only one count was recorded for this clonotype. The rearrangement uses TRBV5-1 and TRBJ1-5; 9 nucleotides match TRBD1. The length of the CDR3 is 14 residues. V trimming: 4 bases; J trimming: 6 bases; junction bases outside the gene matches: 5. Germline lookup yields CDR1 SGHRS and CDR2 YFSETQ. The CDR3 protein is CASSPDRGTQPQHF. CDR3 bases: TGCGCCAGCAGCCCGGACAGGGGCACTCAGCCCCAGCATTTT.

The chain has TRBV7-2 and TRBJ2-3; 8 bases fit TRBD2. CDR1 is SGHTA, CDR2 FQGNSA, per germline. CDR3 size: 15 residues. J was trimmed by 5 bases and V by 1 base; bases with no gene match: 5. The CDR3 protein is CASSLVLLAGDTQYF. The CDR3 coding sequence is TGTGCCAGCAGCTTAGTTTTGCTAGCGGGAGATACGCAGTATTTT.

This clonotype came up a few times. The chain combines TRBV10-3 with TRBJ1-2; D gene unclear. The germline V gene has CDR1 ENHRY and CDR2 SYGVKD. Trimming pared 6 bases from V and 4 bases from J, leaving 15 bases between. There are 14 residues in the CDR3. The CDR3 DNA reads as TGTGCCATCAGCCCGGACGTTGGACTCTATGGCTACACCTTC. It yields the protein CAISPDVGLYGYTF.

This chain joins TRBV27 and TRBJ2-3; D possibly corresponds to TRBD1 (5 bases). The ends were cut back, 6 bases at V and 3 bases at J, with 10 bases in the middle. Germline CDR1 MNHEY, CDR2 SMNVEV (reference sequence). CDR3 length: 13 amino acids. The CDR3 DNA follows: TGTGCCAGCAGGACAGCTCCAACAGATACGCAGTATTTT. Translating it yields CASRTAPTDTQYF.

This clonotype was detected only a few times. The chain is built from TRBV12-3 or TRBV12-4 and TRBJ2-2; D uncertain. The CDR3 length is 12 residues. Trimming pared 7 bases from V and 6 bases from J, leaving 9 bases between. The CDR3 bases are TGTGCCAGCATCCCTGGGGCCGGGGAGCTGTTTTTT. Translated, it gives CASIPGAGELFF.

This clonotype was found a few times. The chain employs TRBV7-9 and TRBJ2-7; 7 bases are a match to TRBD1. This CDR3 has 13 residues. Germline V gene data show CDR1 as SEHNR and CDR2 as FQNEAQ (reference sequence). V lost 4 bases, J lost 4 bases, and 4 bases stayed unmatched. The CDR3 DNA follows: TGTGCCAGCAGCTCGAGGGGACAGTACGAGCAGTACTTC. It codes for CASSSRGQYEQYF.

This clonotype was detected only a few times. The V gene is TRBV7-9, the J gene TRBJ2-7, with 9 nucleotides matching TRBD1. TRBJ2-5 matches the DNA end more closely, so the J call is doubtful. This CDR3 spans 13 amino acids. CDR1 and CDR2 (germline): SEHNR, FQNEAQ (reference sequence). CDR3 coding DNA: TGTGCCAGCAGCCGGACAGGGGAGAAGACCCAGTACTTC. Translated, it gives CASSRTGEKTQYF.